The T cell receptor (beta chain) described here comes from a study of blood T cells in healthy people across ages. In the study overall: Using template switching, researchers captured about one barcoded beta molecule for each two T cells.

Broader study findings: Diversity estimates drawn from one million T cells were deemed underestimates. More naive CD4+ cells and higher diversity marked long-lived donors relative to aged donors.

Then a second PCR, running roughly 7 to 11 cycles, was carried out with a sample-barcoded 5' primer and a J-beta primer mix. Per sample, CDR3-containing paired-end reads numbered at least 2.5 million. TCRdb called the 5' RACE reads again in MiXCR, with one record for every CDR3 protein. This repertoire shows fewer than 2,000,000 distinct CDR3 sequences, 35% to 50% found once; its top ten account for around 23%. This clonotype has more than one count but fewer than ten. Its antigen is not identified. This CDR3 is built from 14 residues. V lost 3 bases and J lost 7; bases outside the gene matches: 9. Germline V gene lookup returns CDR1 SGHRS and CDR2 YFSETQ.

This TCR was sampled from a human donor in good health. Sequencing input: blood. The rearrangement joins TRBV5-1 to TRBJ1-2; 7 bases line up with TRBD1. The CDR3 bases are TGCGCCAGCAGCTCTGGACAGGAGGGAGGTGGCTACACCTTC. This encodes CASSSGQEGGGYTF.